Following are 7 T cell receptor beta chains from one sample sequenced in a study of identifying expanded T cells in peripheral blood. Assay: immunoSEQ multiplex PCR; the TCRdb copy retains only in-frame clones and omits some. Of about 91,000 clones in the sample, approximately 91% were seen once. Sequenced sample: blood. Receptors were obtained from a person between 18 and 69 years old in good health.

The CDR3 DNA sequence: TGTGCCACCAGCAGAGATCCTCCGGGACAGGGAGCTGGAAACACCATATATTTT. As protein: CATSRDPPGQGAGNTIYF. The chain combines TRBV15 with TRBJ1-3; TRBD1 matches 9 bases. With V trimmed by 0 bases and J by 2 bases, 8 bases remained unmatched. This CDR3 spans 18 amino acids. Germline CDR1 and CDR2: LNHNV and YYDKDF (reference sequence).

The CDR3 DNA sequence: TGTGCCAGCAGCCATTCCGCCATATCTGGAAACACCATATATTTT. Amino acid sequence: CASSHSAISGNTIYF. The V call is TRBV4-2, the J call TRBJ1-3; no clear D. CDR3 length: 15 residues. Trimming took 3 bases from V and 1 from J, leaving 10 bases between them. The germline V gene encodes CDR1 LGHNA and CDR2 YNFKEQ.

The chain uses TRBV18 and TRBJ1-5; 7 bases match TRBD1. The CDR3 sequence is 16 residues long. Germline loops: CDR1 KGHSH, CDR2 LQKENI. Unmatched junction bases numbered 6, after V lost 0 bases and J lost 4 bases. The CDR3 loop is CASSPPNRGGNQPQHF. The DNA for the CDR3 is TGTGCCAGCTCACCACCCAACAGGGGTGGGAATCAGCCCCAGCATTTT.

This clone was seen once. The chain joins TRBV30 to TRBJ1-5, with a tentative D call TRBD1 (6 bases). Trimming removed 5 bases from V and 0 bases from J, with 11 bases in between. The CDR3 runs 14 residues. Germline V gene data show CDR1 as GTSNPN and CDR2 as SVGIG (reference sequence). The CDR3 spells CAWASGVSNQPQHF. The CDR3 bases are TGTGCCTGGGCGTCAGGGGTTAGCAATCAGCCCCAGCATTTT. The whole variable domain, filled in from reference TRBV30 and TRBJ1-5, reads SQTIHQWPATLVQPVGSPLSLECTVEGTSNPNLYWYRQAAGRGLQLLFYSVGIGQISSEVPQNLSASRPQDRQFILSSKKLLLSDSGFYLCAWASGVSNQPQHFGDGTRLSIL.

V and J are TRBV15 and TRBJ1-6, with D unclear. Trimming removed 0 bases at V and 7 bases at J, with 13 bases between. Looked up from germline, CDR1 is LNHNV and CDR2 is YYDKDF (reference sequence). CDR3 size: 16 residues. The CDR3, as DNA: TGTGCCACCAGCAGAGATCGCGCGGAAAGGAATTCACCCCTCCACTTT. This sequence encodes CATSRDRAERNSPLHF.

V usage is TRBV19 and J usage is TRBJ2-1, with TRBD2 identical over 13 bases. In germline, CDR1 is LNHDA, CDR2 SQIVND (reference sequence). The ends lost 2 bases at V and 0 bases at J; junction bases unmatched: 7. The CDR3 sequence is 19 residues long. The DNA of the CDR3 is TGTGCCAGTAGTATAAGGTCACTAGCGGGAGGGTCCTCCTACAATGAGCAGTTCTTC. It translates to CASSIRSLAGGSSYNEQFF.

The chain uses TRBV21-1 and TRBJ1-2. TRBV21-1 is flagged as a pseudogene. There are 18 residues in the CDR3. The CDR3 here is CASSKNPTYGRPVRGYTF. The CDR3 nucleotides are TGTGCCAGCAGCAAAAACCCCACTTACGGGCGACCGGTACGTGGCTACACCTTC.